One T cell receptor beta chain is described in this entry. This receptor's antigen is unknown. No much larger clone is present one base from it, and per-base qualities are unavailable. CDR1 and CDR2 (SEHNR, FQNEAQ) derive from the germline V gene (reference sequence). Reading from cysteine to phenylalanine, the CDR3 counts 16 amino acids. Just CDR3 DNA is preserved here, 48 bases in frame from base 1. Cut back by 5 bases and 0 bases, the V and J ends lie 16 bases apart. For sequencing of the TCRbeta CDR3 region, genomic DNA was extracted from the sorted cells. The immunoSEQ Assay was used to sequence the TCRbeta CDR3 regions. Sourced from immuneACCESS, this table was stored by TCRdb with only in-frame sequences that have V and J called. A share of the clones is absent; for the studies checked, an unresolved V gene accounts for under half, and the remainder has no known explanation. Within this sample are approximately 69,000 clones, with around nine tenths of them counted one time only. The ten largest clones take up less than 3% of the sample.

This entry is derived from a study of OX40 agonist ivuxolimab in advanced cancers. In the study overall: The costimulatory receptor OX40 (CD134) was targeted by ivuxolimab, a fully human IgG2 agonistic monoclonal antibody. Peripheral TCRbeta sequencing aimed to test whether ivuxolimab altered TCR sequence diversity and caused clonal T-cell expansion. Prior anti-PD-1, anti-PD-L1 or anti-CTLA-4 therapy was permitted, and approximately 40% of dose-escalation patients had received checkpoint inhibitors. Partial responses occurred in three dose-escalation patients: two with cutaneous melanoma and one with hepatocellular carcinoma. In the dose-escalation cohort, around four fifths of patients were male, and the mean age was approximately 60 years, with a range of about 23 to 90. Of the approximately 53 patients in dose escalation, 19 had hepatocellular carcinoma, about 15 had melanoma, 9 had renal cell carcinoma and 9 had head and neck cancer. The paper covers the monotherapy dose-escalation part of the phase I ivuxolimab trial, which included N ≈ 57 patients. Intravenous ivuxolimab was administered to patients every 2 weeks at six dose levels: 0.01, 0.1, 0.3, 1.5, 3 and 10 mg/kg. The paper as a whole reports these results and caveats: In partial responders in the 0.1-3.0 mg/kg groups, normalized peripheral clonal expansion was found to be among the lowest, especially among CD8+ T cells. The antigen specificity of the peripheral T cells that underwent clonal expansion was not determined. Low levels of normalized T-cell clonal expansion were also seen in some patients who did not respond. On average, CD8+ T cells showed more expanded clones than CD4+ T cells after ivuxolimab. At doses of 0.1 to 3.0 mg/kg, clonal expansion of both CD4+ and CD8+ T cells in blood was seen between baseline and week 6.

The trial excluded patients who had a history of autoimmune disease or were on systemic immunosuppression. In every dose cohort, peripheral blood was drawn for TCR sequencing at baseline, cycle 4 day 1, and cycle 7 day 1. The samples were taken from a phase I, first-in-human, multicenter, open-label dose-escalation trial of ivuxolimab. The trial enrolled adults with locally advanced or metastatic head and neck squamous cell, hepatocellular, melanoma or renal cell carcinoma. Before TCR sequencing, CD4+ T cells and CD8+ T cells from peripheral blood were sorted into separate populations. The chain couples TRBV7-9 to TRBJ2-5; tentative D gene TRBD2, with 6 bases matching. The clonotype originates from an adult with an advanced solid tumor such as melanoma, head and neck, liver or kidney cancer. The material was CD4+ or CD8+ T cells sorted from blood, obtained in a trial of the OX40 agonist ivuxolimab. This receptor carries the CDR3 CASSPRRDGYQETQYF. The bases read TGTGCCAGCAGCCCCCGGCGGGATGGGTACCAAGAGACCCAGTACTTC.